These T cell receptor beta chains were read from a single sample in a study of cytomegalovirus exposure and HLA in healthy donors. Method: immunoSEQ multiplex PCR; TCRdb's copy keeps in-frame clones and lacks some. The table shows 55,000 to 70,000 clones, with 65% to 75% occurring only once. The specimen was PBMCs. Every receptor here comes from a woman aged 25 to 45 in good health and CMV-seronegative. The conserved cysteine and the conserved F or W are not part of the CDR3 here.

CDR3: ASSLLQGLSEKLF
V: TRBV28

CDR3: ASSFGTSRLTDTQY
V: TRBV7-3

CDR3: ASSLRGGQGIGTGELF
V: TRBV11-2

CDR3: ASSIDLRLAAYNEQF
V: TRBV19

CDR3: ASSLPASGRAYEQF
V: TRBV27

CDR3: ASSLGTSGRELF
V: TRBV27

CDR3: ASVESGSSYNEQF
V: TRBV2

CDR3: ASSTTGLRTDTQY
V: TRBV27

CDR3: ASRAGGGTGELF
V: TRBV6-5

CDR3: ASSQDRGYGNNQPQH
V: TRBV7-9

CDR3: ASSLSDGREAF
V: TRBV27

CDR3: ASSFQRGQETQY
V: TRBV11-2

CDR3: ASSQFTGEKLF
V: TRBV4-1

CDR3: ASSLADGWLAGVSETQY
V: TRBV7-2

CDR3: ASSTTGGGPEKLF
V: TRBV28

CDR3: ASRRIQGETQY
V: TRBV7-2

CDR3: ASSPGTSGSYEQY
V: TRBV11-3

CDR3: ASSFEPPNQPQH
V: TRBV28

CDR3: ASRIGGGETQY
V: TRBV27

CDR3: ASSRQETQY
V: TRBV13

CDR3: ASSYRGDPGNTIY
V: TRBV6-5

CDR3: ASSYRLAGIDEQY
V: TRBV6-5

CDR3: ASSLRLAPGEQY
V: TRBV13

CDR3: ASSISGGQPQH
V: TRBV27

CDR3: ASSLAGTGNQPQH
V: TRBV5-6

CDR3: AISESGGGNQPQH
V: TRBV10-3

CDR3: ASGGDTNEKLF
V: TRBV9

CDR3: ASSLGGTGPYNSPLH
V: TRBV7-2

CDR3: SVHSGRTSDTQY
V: TRBV29-1

CDR3: ASSQAGQPLH
V: TRBV4-1

CDR3: ASSVRGGGRDSEQF
V: TRBV21-1

CDR3: ATKPPLLGEDTEAF
V: TRBV19

CDR3: ASSPLSRQGPYEQY
V: TRBV11-2

CDR3: ASSLDQWAGGSYEQY
V: TRBV11-2

CDR3: ASSSDPTGGVQPQH
V: TRBV5-5

CDR3: ASSRTGRSPYGYT
V: TRBV7-8

CDR3: SSSLGTVEETQY
V: TRBV7-9

CDR3: AISESHRASGRKETQY
V: TRBV10-3

CDR3: ASSGTSGKELQELF
V: TRBV9

CDR3: ASSQDSPDTGELF
V: TRBV4-3

CDR3: ASSYQGTSYGYT
V: TRBV6-5

CDR3: ASSFGQGKEKLF
V: TRBV5-1

CDR3: ASSLSGVPDTQY
V: TRBV6-5

CDR3: ASRRPGQGNEAF
V: TRBV6-5

CDR3: ASSGQGLPGNTIY
V: TRBV19

CDR3: ASRLAGGPRTQY
V: TRBV28

CDR3: ASTRAGVGETQY
V: TRBV9

CDR3: ASSLAQVQETQY
V: TRBV28

CDR3: ASSLTGLANLVGTYNGQF
V: TRBV13

CDR3: ASSINLAAHQETQY
V: TRBV19

CDR3: SVGTDSGNTIY
V: TRBV29-1

CDR3: ASSLSGSEETQY
V: TRBV7-3

CDR3: ASSLGQGSQITNEKLF
V: TRBV5-1

CDR3: ASSLQGWETQY
V: TRBV2

CDR3: ASSLGQLAGGPSTDTQY
V: TRBV7-6

CDR3: ASTRGDGREFNEQF
V: TRBV5-4

CDR3: ASSKRPSGDGTDTQY
V: TRBV5-1